This entry describes one TCR beta chain. The antigen remains unidentified. Sequencing was performed with immunoSEQ multiplex PCR; in TCRdb, only in-frame clones are kept and a portion is missing. The repertoire holds fewer than 13,000 clones, with about 80% as singletons. CDR1 is SGHTA, CDR2 FQGNSA, per germline. The CDR3 runs to 14 residues. With 0 bases removed from V and 1 base from J, the gap between germline ends came to 3 bases. This specimen belongs to a study of T cells in localized non-small cell lung cancer. Whole-study results and caveats: Increased T cell density in blood showed an association with longer overall survival. Heterogeneity remains possible, as sequencing covered one tumor region only. A median around 55 of the top 100 tumor clones appeared in adjacent lung.

This TCR was recovered from a male donor older than 55 with stage I lung adenocarcinoma. Source: peripheral blood, taken before any cancer treatment. The chain has TRBV7-2 and TRBJ2-2; D unclear. The CDR3 DNA reads as TGTGCCAGCAGCTTAGCCGGGAACACCGGGGAGCTGTTTTTT. Translated: CASSLAGNTGELFF. The full variable domain, in which reference TRBV7-2 and TRBJ2-2 provide the parts outside the CDR3, is GAGVSQSPSNKVTEKGKDVELRCDPISGHTALYWYRQSLGQGLEFLIYFQGNSAPDKSGLPSDRFSAERTGGSVSTLTIQRTQQEDSAVYLCASSLAGNTGELFFGEGSRLTVL.